The rows below give T cell receptor beta chains drawn from one sample of a study of beta chain features in type 1 diabetes. The table came from immunoSEQ multiplex PCR; TCRdb's copy has only in-frame clones and leaves some out. The sample lists 600,000 or so clones, roughly an eighth seen once, with just under 0.04% in the top ten. The sequencing sample was made of naive CD4+ T cells from blood. Receptor source: a man between 18 and 29 years old with type 1 diabetes. The CDR3 runs from the conserved cysteine through the conserved F or W. A D gene is named only where the DNA matches it firmly. Size tells how often a clone was seen (once, few, many) or the class of an expanded clone, and some rows leave it out.

J gene	clone size	D gene	V gene	CDR3 DNA	CDR3 protein
TRBJ2-7	NA	NA	TRBV4-3	TGCGCCAGCAGCCGGAGCGACTTGGACTACGAGCAGTACTTC	CASSRSDLDYEQYF
TRBJ2-7	few	NA	TRBV11-2	TGTGCCAGCAGCTTAGCGTCGTACGACGAGCAGTACTTC	CASSLASYDEQYF
TRBJ2-3	NA	NA	TRBV10-3	TGTGCCATCAGTGAGTCGAAGGCTAGCAACACAGATACGCAGTATTTT	CAISESKASNTDTQYF
TRBJ1-2	few	NA	TRBV9	TGTGCCAGCAGCGTAGAAGCCGGGAACTATGGCTACACCTTC	CASSVEAGNYGYTF
TRBJ2-2	few	NA	TRBV21-1	TGTGCCAGCAGCTCCGCGACAGGGGGCGAGGGGGAGCTGTTTTTT	CASSSATGGEGELFF
TRBJ2-5	NA	NA	TRBV7-6	TGTGCCAGCAGCTTAGGGGGCGTCCGGGCAGAGACCCAGTACTTC	CASSLGGVRAETQYF
TRBJ2-2	NA	NA	TRBV6-5	TGTGCCAGCGACAACTCCGGGGAGCTGTTTTTT	CASDNSGELFF
TRBJ2-2	NA	TRBD2	TRBV7-9	TGTGCCAGCAGCTTATGGCACACTAGCGTCGCGAACACCGGGGAGCTGTTTTTT	CASSLWHTSVANTGELFF
TRBJ1-2	NA	TRBD1	TRBV9	TGTGCCAGCACCATTGGGACAGGGGACTATGGCTACACCTTC	CASTIGTGDYGYTF
TRBJ2-5	few	NA	TRBV28	TGTGCCAGCAGTCTAGGAGGGGCTGCCCAAGAGACCCAGTACTTC	CASSLGGAAQETQYF
TRBJ2-7	NA	NA	TRBV28	TGTGCCAGCACTCCAAGCCGGGACGAGCAGTACTTC	CASTPSRDEQYF
TRBJ1-2	once	TRBD1	TRBV18	TGTGCCAGCTCACCAGGGGACAGGCGGAGCTACACCTTC	CASSPGDRRSYTF
TRBJ1-2	few	NA	TRBV4-3	TGCGCCAGCAGCCTAGATGTAGGTCAGCGGAACTATGGCTACACCTTC	CASSLDVGQRNYGYTF
TRBJ2-5	NA	NA	TRBV7-9	TGTGCCAGCGTTCCTAACGTAAGAGAGACCCAGTACTTC	CASVPNVRETQYF
TRBJ2-1	NA	NA	TRBV6-1	TGTGCCAGCAGTGAATCTGGTGACATAACCTACAATGAGCAGTTCTTC	CASSESGDITYNEQFF
TRBJ1-5	few	NA	TRBV5-4	TGTGCCAGCAGCTTAGATTCCAATCAGCCCCAGCATTTT	CASSLDSNQPQHF
TRBJ1-3	NA	NA	TRBV30	TGTGCCTGGGGTCCAGGGGTCTCTGGAAACACCATATATTTT	CAWGPGVSGNTIYF
TRBJ2-1	NA	TRBD2	TRBV10-3	TGTGCCATCAGTGAGTCGACTAGCGGGGGGGCCACCTACAATGAGCAGTTCTTC	CAISESTSGGATYNEQFF
TRBJ2-2	few	NA	TRBV19	TGTGCAACAAAAAACGCGAACACCGGGGAGCTGTTTTTT	CATKNANTGELFF
TRBJ2-3	NA	NA	TRBV7-9	TGTGCCAGCAGCTTAGCGCCAGTGATGTTAAGAAGCACAGATACGCAGTATTTT	CASSLAPVMLRSTDTQYF
TRBJ2-2	NA	NA	TRBV27	TGTGCCAGCAGTTTATGGAGGACCGGGGAGCTGTTTTTT	CASSLWRTGELFF
TRBJ2-7	few	NA	TRBV5-1	TGCGCCAGCAGCCCCAGTATCGGGGGGCTTTACGAGCAGTACTTC	CASSPSIGGLYEQYF
TRBJ2-1	few	TRBD1	TRBV18	TGTGCCAGCTCACGGGACAGCCAGGCCTACAATGAGCAGTTCTTC	CASSRDSQAYNEQFF
TRBJ1-5	NA	NA	TRBV15	TGTGCCACAACCACCAGGGAGAGGGCCATGGGTCAGCCCCAGCATTTT	CATTTRERAMGQPQHF
TRBJ1-1	NA	TRBD1	TRBV19	TGTGCCAGTAGTCCTCAGGGACAGTTGAACACTGAAGCTTTCTTT	CASSPQGQLNTEAFF
TRBJ1-3	NA	NA	TRBV23-1	TGCGCCAGCGTTTGGGGGGCTGGAAACACCATATATTTT	CASVWGAGNTIYF
TRBJ1-1	NA	NA	TRBV19	TGTGCCAGTAGTATGGGGGGGAACACTGAAGCTTTCTTT	CASSMGGNTEAFF
TRBJ2-1	few	TRBD1	TRBV29-1	TGCAGCGCCGGGACAGGAATTAGCTCCTACAATGAGCAGTTCTTC	CSAGTGISSYNEQFF